A selection of T cell receptor beta chains follows, all from one sample in a study of OX40 agonist ivuxolimab in advanced cancers. Libraries were prepared by immunoSEQ multiplex PCR; TCRdb keeps only in-frame clonotypes and omits some of them. The repertoire holds tens of thousands of clones, with about 89% as singletons. Sequenced here: CD4+ or CD8+ T cells sorted from blood, sampled in a trial of the OX40 agonist ivuxolimab. The receptors come from an adult with an advanced solid tumor such as melanoma, head and neck, liver or kidney cancer. Both conserved end residues are part of each CDR3. D genes are given only for firm matches. Only part of the rows carry a size: once, few, many, or a class if the clone is expanded.

j_call	cdr3_length	v_call	clone_size	d_call	cdr3_nt	cdr3_aa
TRBJ2-7	14	TRBV28	.	TRBD1	TGTGCCAGCAGCGACAGGGGGGAACGCTACGAGCAGTACTTC	CASSDRGERYEQYF
TRBJ1-2	18	TRBV18	.	TRBD1	TGTGCCAGCTCACCCCGCCAGTCAGCCCCGGGACAGGTAACTGGCTACACCTTC	CASSPRQSAPGQVTGYTF
TRBJ1-3	17	TRBV14	once	.	TGTGCCAGCAGTCCTAGTTGGGGCTCCACCTCTGGAAACACCATATATTTT	CASSPSWGSTSGNTIYF
TRBJ1-1	15	TRBV5-6	.	TRBD1	TGTGCCAGCAGCTTTCCGACAGGGCGGAACACTGAAGCTTTCTTT	CASSFPTGRNTEAFF
TRBJ2-2	15	TRBV15	.	TRBD1	TGTGCCACCAGCAGAGAGACAGGGGGCCTCGGGGAGCTGTTTTTT	CATSRETGGLGELFF
TRBJ2-7	14	TRBV6-5	.	TRBD1	TGTGCCAGCAGTTACTCGAAGGACAGGGCCGAGCAGTACTTC	CASSYSKDRAEQYF
TRBJ2-4	16	TRBV30	once	TRBD2	TGTGCCTGGAGTTTGGGACTAGCGGGAACCAAAAACATTCAGTACTTC	CAWSLGLAGTKNIQYF
TRBJ2-5	11	TRBV7-9	.	.	TGTGCCAGCAGCTCCCAAGAGACCCAGTACTTC	CASSSQETQYF
TRBJ1-4	13	TRBV6-1	.	TRBD1	TGTGCCAGCAAGGGACAGGGAAATGAAAAACTGTTTTTT	CASKGQGNEKLFF
TRBJ2-7	14	TRBV29-1	.	TRBD1	TGCAGCGTTGAAAAGGGGACAGGGTCGTTCGAGCAGTACTTC	CSVEKGTGSFEQYF
TRBJ2-7	13	TRBV9	.	.	TGTGCCAGCAGCGTAGGTGGGGACCACGAGCAGTACTTC	CASSVGGDHEQYF
TRBJ2-1	13	TRBV4-1	.	.	TGCGCCAGCGGATGGGGGAGTGGTAATGAGCAGTTCTTC	CASGWGSGNEQFF
TRBJ2-5	14	TRBV5-6	.	TRBD1	TGTGCCAGCAGCTTGGTGAGGGGGCTAGAGACCCAGTACTTC	CASSLVRGLETQYF
TRBJ2-2	16	TRBV5-4	.	.	TGTGCCAGCAGCTCACTGCTCGGGGGAACCCCCGGGGAGCTGTTTTTT	CASSSLLGGTPGELFF
TRBJ2-4	15	TRBV28	few	.	TGTGCCAGCAGTTCCGAGGGGGGCCCAAAAAACATTCAGTACTTC	CASSSEGGPKNIQYF
TRBJ2-7	14	TRBV28	once	TRBD2	TGTGCCAGCAGTATCCCGCGGGGGGGCAACGAGCAGTACTTC	CASSIPRGGNEQYF
TRBJ2-5	15	TRBV6-5	.	.	TGTGCCAGCAGTTACTACCCTGACAGTTGGGAGACCCAGTACTTC	CASSYYPDSWETQYF
TRBJ1-1	15	TRBV4-1	.	.	TGCGCCAGCAGCCGAGGAGGACACGTGAACACTGAAGCTTTCTTT	CASSRGGHVNTEAFF
TRBJ1-1	14	TRBV11-2	.	.	TGTGCCAGCTACAGGGAGGGCTTCTACACTGAAGCTTTCTTT	CASYREGFYTEAFF
TRBJ1-1	13	TRBV28	.	.	TGTGCCAGCAGGTTAGGGCAGAACACTGAAGCTTTCTTT	CASRLGQNTEAFF
TRBJ1-3	18	TRBV5-4	.	TRBD1	TGTGCCAGCAGTCCGCCGGGGACAGGGGGTTCATCTGGAAACACCATATATTTT	CASSPPGTGGSSGNTIYF
TRBJ2-3	15	TRBV7-3	once	.	TGTGCCAGCAGCAACCAACTAGCCTCCGTCAATGCGCAGTATTTT	CASSNQLASVNAQYF
TRBJ1-1	17	TRBV5-1	.	.	TGCGCCAGCAGCTTGCGTCGGGGGCGCGGGAGGAACACTGAAGCTTTCTTT	CASSLRRGRGRNTEAFF
TRBJ1-2	14	TRBV28	.	.	TGTGCCAGCAGATCGGGGGGTGGGGAGTATGGCTACACCTTC	CASRSGGGEYGYTF
TRBJ1-1	13	TRBV11-2	once	.	TGTGCCAGCAGCCCGACTTTGAACACTGAAGCTTTCTTT	CASSPTLNTEAFF
TRBJ2-7	14	TRBV9	.	TRBD2	TGTGCCAGCAGCAGGACTAGCGGTTTCTACGAGCAGTACTTC	CASSRTSGFYEQYF
TRBJ2-3	14	TRBV6-1	.	TRBD2	TGTGCCAGCGAGAGCGGGAGTCGAACAGATACGCAGTATTTT	CASESGSRTDTQYF
TRBJ1-4	12	TRBV23-1	.	TRBD1	TGCGCCAGCAGTCGACAGGGCGAAAAACTGTTTTTT	CASSRQGEKLFF
TRBJ2-7	13	TRBV5-1	.	.	TGCGCCAGCAGCCTATCCTGGGACGGCGAGCAGTACTTC	CASSLSWDGEQYF
TRBJ1-5	14	TRBV6-1	.	TRBD1	TGTGCCAGCAGTGCAGGGGGTTCCTATCAGCCCCAGCATTTT	CASSAGGSYQPQHF
TRBJ2-1	11	TRBV20-1	.	.	TGCAGTGGGGCCCGAGGCAATGAGCAGTTCTTC	CSGARGNEQFF
TRBJ2-7	11	TRBV7-8	.	.	TGTGCCAGCAGCTCCGACCTCGAGCAGTACTTC	CASSSDLEQYF
TRBJ2-3	14	TRBV4-1	.	.	TGCGCCAGCAGCCAAACAGGGACCACAGATACGCAGTATTTT	CASSQTGTTDTQYF
TRBJ2-3	15	TRBV7-2	.	.	TGTGCCAGCAGCTCCGGGGCGGCCGCCACAGATACGCAGTATTTT	CASSSGAAATDTQYF
TRBJ2-3	15	TRBV2	.	TRBD2	TGTGCCAGCAGCGGTACTAGCGGGGCCGTGGATACGCAGTATTTT	CASSGTSGAVDTQYF
TRBJ2-5	14	TRBV5-1	.	.	TGCGCCAGCAGCTTAACAGGGAGAGGAGAGACCCAGTACTTC	CASSLTGRGETQYF
TRBJ2-6	15	TRBV28	.	.	TGTGCCAGCAGTACACGGGGCTCTGGGGCCAACGTCCTGACTTTC	CASSTRGSGANVLTF